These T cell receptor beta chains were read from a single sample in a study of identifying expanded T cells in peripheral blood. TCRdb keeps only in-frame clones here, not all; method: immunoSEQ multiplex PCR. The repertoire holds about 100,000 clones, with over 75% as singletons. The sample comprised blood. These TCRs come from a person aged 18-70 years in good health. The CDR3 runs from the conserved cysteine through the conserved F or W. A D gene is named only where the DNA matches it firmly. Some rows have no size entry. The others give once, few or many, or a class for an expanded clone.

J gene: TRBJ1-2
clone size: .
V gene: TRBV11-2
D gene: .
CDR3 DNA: TGTGCCAGCAGCTTAGACCTTGAGGGATCCTATGGCTACACCTTC
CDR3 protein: CASSLDLEGSYGYTF

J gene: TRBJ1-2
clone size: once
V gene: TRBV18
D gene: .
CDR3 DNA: TGTGCCAGCTCACCACCGACGGCAGACAACTATGGCTACACCTTC
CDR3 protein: CASSPPTADNYGYTF

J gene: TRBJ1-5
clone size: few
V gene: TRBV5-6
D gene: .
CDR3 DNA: TGTGCCAGCAGCTATCAGGGCCGTGGCAATCAGCCCCAGCATTTT
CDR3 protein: CASSYQGRGNQPQHF

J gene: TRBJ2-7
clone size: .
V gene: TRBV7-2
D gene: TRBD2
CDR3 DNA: TGTGCCAGCAGCTTTGGGAGCGGGGGGGCCGGGGGCTCCTACGAGCAGTACTTC
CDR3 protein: CASSFGSGGAGGSYEQYF

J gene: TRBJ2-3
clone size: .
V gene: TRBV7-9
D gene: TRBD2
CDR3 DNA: TGTGCCAGCAGCGTGGCGGGGGGCTCTGGTAAATCGCAGTATTTT
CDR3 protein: CASSVAGGSGKSQYF

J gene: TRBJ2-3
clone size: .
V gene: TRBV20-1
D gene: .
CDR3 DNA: TGCAGTGCGGTACAGGTAGATACGCAGTATTTT
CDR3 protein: CSAVQVDTQYF

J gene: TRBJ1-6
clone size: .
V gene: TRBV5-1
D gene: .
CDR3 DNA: TGCGCCAGCAGCTTACTGCTCGATAATTCACCCCTCCACTTT
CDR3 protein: CASSLLLDNSPLHF

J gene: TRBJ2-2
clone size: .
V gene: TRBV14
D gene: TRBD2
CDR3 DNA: TGTGCCAGCAGGCAAACCGGGGGGACGACGAACACCGGGGAGCTGTTTTTT
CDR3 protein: CASRQTGGTTNTGELFF

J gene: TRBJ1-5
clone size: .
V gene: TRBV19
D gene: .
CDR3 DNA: TGTGCCAGTAGACAGACAGTCGTCAATCAGCCCCAGCATTTT
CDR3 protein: CASRQTVVNQPQHF

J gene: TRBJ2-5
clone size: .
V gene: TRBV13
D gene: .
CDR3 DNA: TGTGCCAGCAGCCCCAGGGGAGGCCTAGGGGAGACCCAGTACTTC
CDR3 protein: CASSPRGGLGETQYF

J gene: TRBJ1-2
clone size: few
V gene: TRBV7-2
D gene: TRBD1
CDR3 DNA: TGTGCCAGCAGCTTAGGGACAGGCCTAAGCTATGGCTACACCTTC
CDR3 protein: CASSLGTGLSYGYTF

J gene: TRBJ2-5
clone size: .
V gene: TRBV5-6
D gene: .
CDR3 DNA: TGTGCCAGCAGCTTGTCAGCTACCCGGGGGACTGAGCAGTACTTC
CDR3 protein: CASSLSATRGTEQYF

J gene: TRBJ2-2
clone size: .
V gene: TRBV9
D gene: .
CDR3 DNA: TGTGCCAGCAGCGTAGTAGGGCGGGACAACACCGGGGAGCTGTTTTTT
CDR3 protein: CASSVVGRDNTGELFF

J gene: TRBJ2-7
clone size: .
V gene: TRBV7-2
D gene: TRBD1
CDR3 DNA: TGTGCCAGCAGCTTGACAAACCATAGGGGGCCCTACGAGCAGTACTTC
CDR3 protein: CASSLTNHRGPYEQYF

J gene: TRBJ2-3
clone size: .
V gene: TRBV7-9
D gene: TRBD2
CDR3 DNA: TGTGCCAGCAGCCCAACTAGCGGGGGAGCAGATACGCAGTATTTT
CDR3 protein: CASSPTSGGADTQYF

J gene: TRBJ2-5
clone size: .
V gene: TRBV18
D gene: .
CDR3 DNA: TGTGCCAGCTCACCATCGGGAGTCCAAGAGACCCAGTACTTC
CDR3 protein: CASSPSGVQETQYF

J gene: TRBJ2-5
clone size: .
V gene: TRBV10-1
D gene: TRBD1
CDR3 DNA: TGCGCCAGCAGTAGGGCAGGGGGCACGGAGACCCAGTACTTC
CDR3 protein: CASSRAGGTETQYF

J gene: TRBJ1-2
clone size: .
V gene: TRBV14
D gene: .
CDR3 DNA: TGTGCCAGCAGCTGGGGGGGGGCTGTTGGCTACACCTTC
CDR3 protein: CASSWGGAVGYTF

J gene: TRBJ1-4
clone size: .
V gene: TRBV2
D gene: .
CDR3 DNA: TGTGCCAGCGAGGAGGGCGCGACTAATGAAAAACTGTTTTTT
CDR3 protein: CASEEGATNEKLFF

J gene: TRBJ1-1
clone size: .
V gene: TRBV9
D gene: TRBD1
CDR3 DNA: TGTGCCAGCAGCGTTGGACAGGGAGGAGCTTTCTTT
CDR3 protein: CASSVGQGGAFF

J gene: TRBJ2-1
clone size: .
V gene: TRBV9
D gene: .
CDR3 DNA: TGTGCCAGCAGCCGCCGCGGAGGGTCCGACGATGAGCAGTTCTTC
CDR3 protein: CASSRRGGSDDEQFF

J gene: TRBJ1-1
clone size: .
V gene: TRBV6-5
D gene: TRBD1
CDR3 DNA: TGTGCCAGCAGACGAGGGACAGGGACCACTGAAGCTTTCTTT
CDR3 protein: CASRRGTGTTEAFF

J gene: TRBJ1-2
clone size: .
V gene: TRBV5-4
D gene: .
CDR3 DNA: TGTGCCAGCAGCTTGGTAGGCAAACAACATGGCTACACCTTC
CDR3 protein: CASSLVGKQHGYTF

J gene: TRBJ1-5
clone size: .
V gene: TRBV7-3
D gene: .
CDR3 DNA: TGTGCCAGCAGCTTACGTGAGCAGGCATATAGCAATCAGCCCCAGCATTTT
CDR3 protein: CASSLREQAYSNQPQHF

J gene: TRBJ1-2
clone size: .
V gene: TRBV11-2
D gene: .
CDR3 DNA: TGTGCCAGCAGCTTAGAGGCGGAGGCTCACTATGGCTACACCTTC
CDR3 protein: CASSLEAEAHYGYTF

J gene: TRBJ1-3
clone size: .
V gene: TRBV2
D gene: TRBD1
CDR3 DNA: TGTGCCAGCAGCAAACAGGGGGCCGGAAACACCATATATTTT
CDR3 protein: CASSKQGAGNTIYF

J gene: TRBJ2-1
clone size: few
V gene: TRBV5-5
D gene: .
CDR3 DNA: TGTGCCAGCAGCTTTCACAGCGGCTCCTACAATGAGCAGTTCTTC
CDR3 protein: CASSFHSGSYNEQFF

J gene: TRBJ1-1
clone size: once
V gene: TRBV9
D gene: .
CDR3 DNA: TGTGCCAGCAGCGTAGGGAGGGAGGGAATTAACACTGAAGCTTTCTTT
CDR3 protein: CASSVGREGINTEAFF

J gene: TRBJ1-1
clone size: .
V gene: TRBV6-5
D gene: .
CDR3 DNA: TGTGCCAGCAGTTACCTCACTAACACTGAAGCTTTCTTT
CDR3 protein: CASSYLTNTEAFF

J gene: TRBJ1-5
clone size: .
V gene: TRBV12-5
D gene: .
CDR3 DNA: TGTGCTAGTGGTCTGGGAATCTCACGGAATCAGCCCCAGCATTTT
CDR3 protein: CASGLGISRNQPQHF

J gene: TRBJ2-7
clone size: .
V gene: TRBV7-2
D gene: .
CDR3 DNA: TGTGCCAGCAGCTCAGAGATCGGGTACGAGCAGTACTTC
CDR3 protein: CASSSEIGYEQYF

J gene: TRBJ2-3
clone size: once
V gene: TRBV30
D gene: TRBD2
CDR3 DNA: TGTGCCGGCCGGGACTACCCCCCGCCAGATACGCAGTATTTT
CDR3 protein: CAGRDYPPPDTQYF

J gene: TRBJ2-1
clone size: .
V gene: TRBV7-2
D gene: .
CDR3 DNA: TGTGCCAGCAGCCGCGTCAGGAACAATGAGCAGTTCTTC
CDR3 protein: CASSRVRNNEQFF

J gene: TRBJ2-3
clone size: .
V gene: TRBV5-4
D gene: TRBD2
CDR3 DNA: TGTGCCAGCAGTTCCGGGGGGGCCTCTGGCACAGATACGCAGTATTTT
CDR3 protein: CASSSGGASGTDTQYF

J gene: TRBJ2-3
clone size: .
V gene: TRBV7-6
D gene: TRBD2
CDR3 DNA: TGTGCCAGCAGCAGGACTAGCGGGGGGTTGGTGGATACGCAGTATTTT
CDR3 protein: CASSRTSGGLVDTQYF

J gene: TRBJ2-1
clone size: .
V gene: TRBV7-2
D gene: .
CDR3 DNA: TGTGCCAGCAGCTTAGATCGGATCGAGCAGTTCTTC
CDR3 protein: CASSLDRIEQFF

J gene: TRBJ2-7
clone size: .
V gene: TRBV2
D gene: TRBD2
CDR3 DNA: TGTGCCAGCAGTGCCCAGCGGGGATACTACGAGCAGTACTTC
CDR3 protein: CASSAQRGYYEQYF

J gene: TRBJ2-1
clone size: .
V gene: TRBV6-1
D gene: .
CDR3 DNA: TGTGCCAGCAGTGAAGACGGGGTTACTAGACCAAACAATGAGCAGTTCTTC
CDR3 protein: CASSEDGVTRPNNEQFF

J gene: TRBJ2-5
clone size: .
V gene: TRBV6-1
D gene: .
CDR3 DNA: TGTGCCAGCCTTGGGGAGACCCAGTACTTC
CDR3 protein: CASLGETQYF

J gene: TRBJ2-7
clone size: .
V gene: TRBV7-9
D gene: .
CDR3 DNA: TGTGCCAGCACCCCTGGAGCGGGCTACGAGCAGTACTTC
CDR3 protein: CASTPGAGYEQYF

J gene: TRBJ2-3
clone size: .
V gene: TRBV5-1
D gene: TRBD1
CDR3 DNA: TGCGCCAGCAGCTTGGACAGGGGGACAGATACGCAGTATTTT
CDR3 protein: CASSLDRGTDTQYF

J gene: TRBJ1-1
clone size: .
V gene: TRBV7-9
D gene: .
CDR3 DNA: TGTGCCAGCAGCTTAGTGGCGGGCAGCACTGAAGCTTTCTTT
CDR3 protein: CASSLVAGSTEAFF

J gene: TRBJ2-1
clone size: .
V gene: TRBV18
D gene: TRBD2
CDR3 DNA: TGTGCCAGCTCACCCCCCGCTGCGGGAGGGCATGAGCAGTTCTTC
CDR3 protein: CASSPPAAGGHEQFF

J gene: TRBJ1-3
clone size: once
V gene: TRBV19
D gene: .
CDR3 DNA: TGTGCCAGCAACCCCTCGACAGCCGGCTCTGGAAACACCATATATTTT
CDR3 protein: CASNPSTAGSGNTIYF